Included here is one TCR beta chain sequence, with context. The data belong to a study of control samples from healthy donors and cancer patients. Only in-frame clones appear in the TCRdb table, and some are missing; sequencing was by immunoSEQ multiplex PCR. The repertoire holds about 130,000 clones, approximately 90% seen once, with around 2.5% in the top ten. Trimming took off 0 bases at V and 0 bases at J, with 9 bases between the two ends. Looked up from germline, CDR1 is MNHEY and CDR2 is SVGAGI. The length of the CDR3 is 15 residues. Material for sequencing was blood. The source is a man between 18 and 29 years old in good health. J is TRBJ2-7 and V is TRBV6-5, with D unclear. CDR3 DNA sequence: TGTGCCAGCAGTTACTCGAGGCTATCCTCCTACGAGCAGTACTTC. Its protein product is CASSYSRLSSYEQYF.